These 3 T cell receptor beta chains came from one sample sequenced in a study of long-term antiretroviral therapy in people with HIV. Researchers ran immunoSEQ v3.0 at survey level. The protocol was immunoSEQ multiplex PCR, while the TCRdb copy is restricted to in-frame clones and leaves out a portion. In the table there are over 10,000 clones, under 85% of which are singletons. The sample in question was unsorted PBMCs, obtained 0.8 years before starting antiretroviral therapy. The receptors were sampled from a woman in her thirties or forties with HIV.

This clone was seen just once. This chain uses TRBV7-7 with TRBJ2-5, with 8 nucleotides matching TRBD2. CDR1 SSHAT and CDR2 FNYEAQ come from the germline V gene (reference sequence). The J segment lost 1 base and the V segment lost 5 bases, leaving 9 bases of the junction unmatched. This CDR3 region has 16 residues. The CDR3 sequence is CASSMGTRGAQETQYF. Here the CDR3 DNA reads TGTGCCAGCAGCATGGGGACTAGGGGGGCCCAAGAGACCCAGTACTTC.

The CDR3 spells CASSQYQTSPEAFF. Written as DNA, the CDR3 is TGTGCCAGCAGCCAATACCAAACTTCCCCTGAAGCTTTCTTT. V is TRBV4-2 and J is TRBJ1-1, with D uncertain. Germline V lookup: CDR1 LGHNA, CDR2 YNFKEQ. The CDR3 covers 14 residues. V was cut by 2 bases and J by 6 bases, with 13 bases left in between.

The chain links TRBV6-5 to TRBJ2-2, with D perhaps TRBD1 (5 bases). The germline gives CDR1 MNHEY, CDR2 SVGAGI. V was clipped by 4 bases and J by 4 bases, with 16 bases between them. This CDR3 spans 16 amino acids. DNA of the CDR3: TGTGCCAGCAGTTCTAGATCAGGGTGGGGCACCGGGGAGCTGTTTTTT. Translated, it gives CASSSRSGWGTGELFF.